The 23 T cell receptor beta chains below all came from one sample that was sequenced in a study of shared clonotypes between healthy human individuals. Libraries were prepared by immunoSEQ multiplex PCR; TCRdb keeps only in-frame clonotypes and omits some of them. The repertoire includes fewer than 2.5 million clones, 90% to 95% of them detected once, and approximately 0.35% sits in the top ten. The sample comprised naive CD4+ T cells from PBMCs. The subset denotes: CD45RA+ positively selected. The receptor source for this set is a man younger than 30 in good health. Some clones in this sample may be carry-over from other donors' samples.

V gene TRBV7-2 combines with J gene TRBJ1-1; no clear D. CDR3 length: 13 amino acids. The V end lost 1 base, the J end lost 4 bases, and 7 bases lay between the germline ends. From germline, CDR1 is SGHTA and CDR2 FQGNSA. CDR3 region: CASSLVGITEAFF. For the CDR3, the DNA is TGTGCCAGCAGCTTAGTGGGGATCACTGAAGCTTTCTTT.

Of note for this clone: Other DNA variants within this sample encode the same CDR3. This chain links TRBV2 with TRBJ2-3; D is unclear. CDR1 is SNHLY, CDR2 FYNNEI, per germline. V was trimmed by 4 bases and J by 1 base, leaving 6 bases between them. This CDR3 has 13 amino acids. CDR3 sequence: CASSGRGTDTQYF. CDR3 nucleotides: TGTGCCAGCAGTGGACGCGGCACAGATACGCAGTATTTT.

This chain links TRBV5-6 with TRBJ2-6, with D perhaps TRBD1 (5 bases). This CDR3 has 18 residues. Germline V gives CDR1 SGHDT, CDR2 YYEEEE. V lost 1 base, J lost 0 bases, and 14 bases lay in between. The CDR3 DNA sequence: TGTGCCAGCAGCTTGTGGCAGGGCCCAAGCTCTGGGGCCAACGTCCTGACTTTC. Protein sequence: CASSLWQGPSSGANVLTF. Full variable domain (rest looked up from reference TRBV5-6 and TRBJ2-6): DAGVTQSPTHLIKTRGQQVTLRCSPKSGHDTVSWYQQALGQGPQFIFQYYEEEERQRGNFPDRFSGHQFPNYSSELNVNALLLGDSALYLCASSLWQGPSSGANVLTFGAGSRLTVL.

The gene calls are TRBV7-8 and TRBJ1-1; D call uncertain. The germline CDR1 and CDR2 sequences are SGHVS and FQNEAQ. The CDR3 has 15 residues. Deletions cut 5 bases from V and 4 bases from J, with 17 bases between. CDR3 amino acids: CASSTRQTGGTEAFF. Written as DNA, the CDR3 is TGTGCCAGCAGCACCCGGCAGACGGGTGGCACTGAAGCTTTCTTT.

As to this clone: Within the sample, other DNA sequences also encode this same CDR3. The chain combines TRBV28 with TRBJ1-2; no definite D call. This CDR3 is 12 amino acids long. V lost 8 bases and J lost 1, with 8 bases in between. CDR1 is MDHEN and CDR2 is SYDVKM in the germline V gene. CDR3 in amino acids: CASGRINYGYTF. Here the CDR3 DNA reads TGTGCCAGCGGACGGATTAACTATGGCTACACCTTC.

The chain is built from TRBV5-1 and TRBJ2-3; D is perhaps TRBD2 (5 bases). The CDR3 is 16 amino acids. V was clipped by 0 bases and J by 4 bases, with 15 bases between them. The germline gives CDR1 SGHRS, CDR2 YFSETQ. As DNA, the CDR3 is TGCGCCAGCAGCTTGGCGGACGGGATGAGCGCAGATACGCAGTATTTT. This codes for CASSLADGMSADTQYF.

This chain links TRBV2 with TRBJ1-5, with a tentative D call TRBD1 (6 bases). Germline CDR1 SNHLY, CDR2 FYNNEI. This CDR3 comprises 13 residues. Trimming stripped 8 bases from V and 3 bases from J, with 11 bases between. The CDR3 DNA is TGTGCCAGCGGGGGACAATTCAATCAGCCCCAGCATTTT. Translation: CASGGQFNQPQHF.

The CDR3 DNA is TGTGCCAGCAGTTACTCCTTCCGAGCCAACTATGGCTACACCTTC. Amino acids: CASSYSFRANYGYTF. The chain combines TRBV6-5 with TRBJ1-2; D gene unclear. Germline CDR1 is MNHEY and CDR2 is SVGAGI. V was pared by 0 bases and J by 2 bases, with 10 bases between. The CDR3 is made up of 15 amino acids.

In DNA, the CDR3 is TGTGCCTGGAGTGCCCTCGCCGGCCAAGAGACCCAGTACTTC. This translates into CAWSALAGQETQYF. V gene TRBV30 combines with J gene TRBJ2-5; D is uncertain. Looked up from germline, CDR1 is GTSNPN and CDR2 is SVGIG (reference sequence). This CDR3 spans 14 amino acids. The ends were cut back, 1 base at V and 1 base at J, with 10 bases in the middle.

The chain links TRBV27 to TRBJ1-5, with D perhaps TRBD1 (6 bases). The CDR3 has 16 amino acids. The germline V gene encodes CDR1 MNHEY and CDR2 SMNVEV (reference sequence). V dropped 5 bases and J dropped 0 bases, with 14 bases sitting between them. The CDR3 DNA reads TGTGCCAGCAGTCTAAGGGGGTATAATAGCAATCAGCCCCAGCATTTT. Translating gives CASSLRGYNSNQPQHF.

The rearrangement joins TRBV28 to TRBJ1-5, with D perhaps matching TRBD1 (6 bases). Germline CDR1 and CDR2: MDHEN and SYDVKM. The V end lost 7 bases, the J end lost 10 bases, and 29 bases lay between the germline ends. The CDR3 has 17 amino acids. The CDR3 DNA is TGTGCCAGCACCTCCGGGGGGGGCAGGGTGGGAAGACGACCCCAGCATTTT. Translated: CASTSGGGRVGRRPQHF.

The chain joins TRBV18 to TRBJ2-7; weak D call: TRBD1 (7 bases). V was cut by 3 bases and J by 1 base, with 19 bases left in between. In germline, CDR1 is KGHSH, CDR2 LQKENI. The CDR3 has 17 residues. The CDR3 region is CASSPQLRDSGSYEQYF. CDR3 DNA sequence: TGTGCCAGCTCACCCCAGCTCCGGGACAGCGGGTCCTACGAGCAGTACTTC.

The chain couples TRBV28 to TRBJ2-5, with unresolved D. The end of the DNA is better explained by TRBJ2-7, so the J call may be wrong. The CDR3 is 13 amino acids. The germline gives CDR1 MDHEN, CDR2 SYDVKM. This CDR3 reads CASTRVTLYEQYF. DNA for the CDR3: TGTGCCAGCACCCGAGTGACTCTCTACGAGCAGTACTTC.

The chain recombines TRBV28 with TRBJ2-1, with 9 bases aligning to TRBD2. The CDR3 is 15 residues long. V gave up 5 bases and J gave up 7 bases; unmatched junction bases: 9. Germline values: CDR1 MDHEN, CDR2 SYDVKM. Here the CDR3 reads CASSDWSGRRNEQFF. CDR3 in DNA: TGTGCCAGCAGTGATTGGAGCGGGAGGAGGAATGAGCAGTTCTTC.

This chain uses TRBV28 with TRBJ2-2; 11 nucleotides align to TRBD2. The CDR3 runs to 16 residues. Germline CDR1 and CDR2: MDHEN and SYDVKM. V trimming: 8 bases; J trimming: 6 bases; junction bases outside the gene matches: 11. The CDR3 region has the DNA TGTGCCAGCGCCGATGGTATAGCGGGGGGGGCCGGGGAGCTGTTTTTT. Translating gives CASADGIAGGAGELFF.

The chain recombines TRBV10-3 with TRBJ2-1; a possible D gene is TRBD2 (6 bases). The CDR3 extends over 15 amino acids. Trimming removed 3 bases at V and 4 bases at J, with 13 bases between. Germline CDR1 reads ENHRY; CDR2 reads SYGVKD. Here the CDR3 DNA reads TGTGCCATCAGTGACTGGGAGGAGACATACAATGAGCAGTTCTTC. Encoded protein: CAISDWEETYNEQFF.

The V and J genes are TRBV29-1 and TRBJ1-1; D is uncertain. The V end was cut by 6 bases, the J end by 0 bases, with 14 bases between. CDR3 length: 14 residues. In germline, CDR1 is SQVTM, CDR2 ANQGSEA. CDR3 DNA: TGCAGCGTCAATAAACAGACAATGAACACTGAAGCTTTCTTT. As protein: CSVNKQTMNTEAFF.

This clone was seen once. The chain joins TRBV9 to TRBJ1-2, with D hard to call. The CDR3 totals 13 residues. V shed 0 bases and J shed 7 bases, with 10 bases lying between them. Germline V gene sequence: CDR1 SGDLS, CDR2 YYNGEE. This CDR3 reads CASSVVQWGGYTF. CDR3 in DNA: TGTGCCAGCAGCGTAGTACAATGGGGTGGCTACACCTTC.

This sequence joins TRBV4-3 and TRBJ2-7; 11 bases match TRBD2. Germline CDR1 and CDR2: LGHNA and YSLEER. This CDR3 has 16 residues. V shed 4 bases, J shed 5 bases, and the junction held 10 bases outside the gene matches. DNA of the CDR3: TGCGCCAGCAGCCGACTACTAGCGGGAGTCGCCCACGAGCAGTACTTC. It is translated as CASSRLLAGVAHEQYF.

The genes are TRBV7-2 and TRBJ2-1, with D possibly called TRBD1 or TRBD2 (6 bases each). This CDR3 is 10 amino acids long. Trimming left V 6 bases short and J 15 bases short, with 12 bases between. Germline V lookup: CDR1 SGHTA, CDR2 FQGNSA. For the CDR3, the DNA is TGTGCCAGCAGACGAGGGGGGCCGTTCTTC. It yields the protein CASRRGGPFF. The full variable domain, its missing parts supplied by reference TRBV7-2 and TRBJ2-1, is GAGVSQSPSNKVTEKGKDVELRCDPISGHTALYWYRQSLGQGLEFLIYFQGNSAPDKSGLPSDRFSAERTGGSVSTLTIQRTQQEDSAVYLCASRRGGPFFGPGTRLTVL.

This chain joins TRBV12-5 and TRBJ2-7; 9 bases match TRBD1. The CDR3 consists of 16 residues. CDR1 and CDR2 (germline): LGHNT, FRNRAP. The junction had 13 bases not matched to a gene; V was cut back by 2 bases and J by 8 bases. The CDR3 nucleotides are TGTGCTAGTGGTTTGTTAAACCGGGACAGGGCACGTAAGCAGTACTTC. Protein: CASGLLNRDRARKQYF.

V is TRBV5-5 and J is TRBJ2-1; D is perhaps TRBD2 (5 bases). Trimming removed 1 base from V and 8 bases from J, with 16 bases in between. CDR1 and CDR2 (germline): SGHKS, YYEKEE (reference sequence). CDR3 length: 15 residues. CDR3 sequence (DNA): TGTGCCAGCAGCTTGACCTCGAAACTAGACTATGAGCAGTTCTTC. Its protein is CASSLTSKLDYEQFF.

The chain combines TRBV29-1 with TRBJ1-5; a possible D gene is TRBD1 (5 bases). This CDR3 spans 12 amino acids. CDR1 and CDR2 from the germline V gene are SQVTM and ANQGSEA. With 6 bases removed from V and 8 bases from J, the gap between germline ends came to 14 bases. CDR3: CSVGAWGEPQHF. In DNA form, the CDR3 reads TGCAGCGTCGGGGCCTGGGGGGAGCCCCAGCATTTT.